The 11 T cell receptor beta chains reported below all come from one sample, sequenced in a study of post-analysis software for immune sequencing data. General study results and limits: Compared with controls, patients had more of about 5 TRBV segments, including TRBV5-6, TRBV5-1 and TRBV20-1.

For these TCRs, the target antigens are not known. Built from TCR beta cDNA, the libraries had unique molecular identifiers in them. TCRdb ran MiXCR on the PCR reads and lists one entry per CDR3 protein. The table lists hundreds of thousands of distinct CDR3 sequences, nearly 45% of them singletons. The source material was blood. These receptors were taken from a girl aged 5 to 17 with multiple sclerosis.

As DNA, the CDR3 is TGTGCCAGCAGGAGTGGGCAGGGTAATTCACCCCTCCACTTT. Translating gives CASRSGQGNSPLHF. The V gene is TRBV6-5, the J gene TRBJ1-6; D might be TRBD1 (5 bases). The germline V and J ends were trimmed by 6 bases and 6 bases, with 12 bases remaining between them. Germline CDR1 MNHEY, CDR2 SVGAGI. The CDR3 is made up of 14 amino acids.

V usage is TRBV20-1 and J usage is TRBJ1-2; 7 nucleotides agree with TRBD1. The germline V gene has CDR1 DFQATT and CDR2 SNEGSKA (reference sequence). V lost 4 bases, J lost 2 bases, and 4 bases stayed unmatched. The CDR3 has 13 residues. The CDR3 loop reads CSATGTANYGYTF. The CDR3 nucleotides are TGCAGTGCTACCGGGACAGCCAACTATGGCTACACCTTC.

This clonotype was counted many times. The junction shows a germline mismatch at one end, possibly a read error. The J gene is TRBJ2-5, the V gene TRBV7-7; D may match TRBD1 or TRBD2 (5 bases each). Germline lookup yields CDR1 SSHAT and CDR2 FNYEAQ (reference sequence). The CDR3 contains 15 residues. CDR3 protein: CASSLARERGETQYF. The CDR3 nucleotides read TGTGCTAGCAGCTTAGCGAGGGAAAGGGGCGAGACCCAGTACTTC.

This chain links TRBV7-2 with TRBJ1-1; no reliable D call. This CDR3 has 15 residues. The V gene lost 1 base and the J gene lost 0 bases, with 9 bases spanning the gap. Germline V CDR1 and CDR2: SGHTA, FQGNSA. The CDR3 sequence is CASSLVGSLNTEAFF. The CDR3 coding sequence is TGTGCCAGCAGCTTAGTAGGCAGTTTGAACACTGAAGCTTTCTTT. Full variable domain (missing parts from reference TRBV7-2 and TRBJ1-1): GAGVSQSPSNKVTEKGKDVELRCDPISGHTALYWYRQSLGQGLEFLIYFQGNSAPDKSGLPSDRFSAERTGGSVSTLTIQRTQQEDSAVYLCASSLVGSLNTEAFFGQGTRLTVV.

The CDR3: CASSLGLQGLEETQYF. The CDR3 region has the DNA TGTGCCAGCAGCTTAGGGCTGCAGGGACTTGAGGAGACCCAGTACTTC. The chain joins TRBV13 to TRBJ2-5; tentative D call: TRBD2 (6 bases). V lost 0 bases and J 5 bases, leaving 16 bases between the germline ends. Germline loops: CDR1 PRHDT, CDR2 FYEKMQ (reference sequence). This CDR3 is 16 amino acids long.

Comment on this clonotype: Germline and junction disagree at one end, which may indicate a read error. The chain joins TRBV4-1 to TRBJ2-5; tentatively, D is TRBD1 (6 bases). CDR1 is MGHRA and CDR2 is YSYEKL in the germline V gene. The CDR3 length is 14 residues. CDR3 bases: TGCGCCAGCCGCCAGGGGCTCGGAGGAGAGACCCAGTACTTC. This encodes CASRQGLGGETQYF.

The V call is TRBV7-8, the J call TRBJ1-2; 7 nucleotides match TRBD1. This CDR3 has 14 amino acids. Germline V CDR1 and CDR2: SGHVS, FQNEAQ. J lost 3 bases, V lost 5 bases, and 6 bases had no gene match. CDR3 sequence: CASSVTGADYGYTF. The CDR3 DNA is TGTGCCAGCAGCGTCACAGGGGCCGACTATGGCTACACCTTC.

The rearrangement links TRBV6-1 to TRBJ2-3, with TRBD2 identical over 7 bases. Germline V gene lookup returns CDR1 MNHNS and CDR2 SASEGT. J lost 3 bases, V lost 6 bases, and 3 bases had no gene match. The CDR3 runs to 13 residues. CDR3 nucleotides: TGTGCCAGCAGGGGAGGGCCGACAGATACGCAGTATTTT. Amino acids: CASRGGPTDTQYF.

This chain connects TRBV7-2 to TRBJ1-2; D is unresolved. V shed 8 bases and J shed 4 bases, with 11 bases lying between them. This CDR3 contains 12 residues. Germline values: CDR1 SGHTA, CDR2 FQGNSA. The CDR3 spells CASAGEFYGYTF. The CDR3 DNA reads TGTGCCAGCGCCGGCGAGTTCTATGGCTACACCTTC.

The genes are TRBV7-9 and TRBJ2-7, with D perhaps assigned TRBD1 or TRBD2 (6 bases each). V lost 5 bases, J lost 12 bases, and 38 bases lay in between. Germline CDR1 reads SEHNR; CDR2 reads FQNEAQ (reference sequence). The CDR3 totals 19 residues. In DNA form, the CDR3 reads TGTGCCAGCAGCCCCATTATCTCCGGGACACCAACCTGGGGGGAGACCCGGTACTTC. This gives the protein CASSPIISGTPTWGETRYF. The complete variable domain, with remaining parts taken from reference TRBV7-9 and TRBJ2-7, reads DTGVSQNPRHKITKRGQNVTFRCDPISEHNRLYWYRQTLGQGPEFLTYFQNEAQLEKSRLLSDRFSAERPKGSFSTLEIQRTEQGDSAMYLCASSPIISGTPTWGETRYFGPGTRLTVT.

This clonotype was seen a handful of times. The J gene is TRBJ1-1, the V gene TRBV5-1, with D perhaps matching TRBD1 (6 bases). CDR3 length: 15 residues. Germline lookup yields CDR1 SGHRS and CDR2 YFSETQ. V was shortened by 0 bases and J by 5 bases, with 14 bases between the two germline ends. The CDR3 here is CASSLVSGAGTEAFF. The DNA for the CDR3 is TGCGCCAGCAGCTTGGTATCGGGGGCTGGAACTGAAGCTTTCTTT.